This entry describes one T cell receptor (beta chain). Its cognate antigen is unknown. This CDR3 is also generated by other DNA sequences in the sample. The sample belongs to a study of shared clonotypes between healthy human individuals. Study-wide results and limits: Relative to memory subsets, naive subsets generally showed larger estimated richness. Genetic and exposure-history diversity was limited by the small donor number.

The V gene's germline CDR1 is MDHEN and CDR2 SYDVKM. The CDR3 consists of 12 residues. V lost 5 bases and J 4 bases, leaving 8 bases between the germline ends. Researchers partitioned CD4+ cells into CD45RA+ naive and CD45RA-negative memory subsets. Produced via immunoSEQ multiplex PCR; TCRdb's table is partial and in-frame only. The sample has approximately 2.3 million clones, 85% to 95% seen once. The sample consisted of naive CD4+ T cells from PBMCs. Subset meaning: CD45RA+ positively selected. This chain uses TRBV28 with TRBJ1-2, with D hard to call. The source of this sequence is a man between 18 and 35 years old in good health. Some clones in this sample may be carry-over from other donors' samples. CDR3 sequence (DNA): TGTGCCAGCAGTCCCCTTAGCTATGGCTACACCTTC. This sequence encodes CASSPLSYGYTF.